This T cell receptor (beta chain) was observed in a study of a mutant IDH1 vaccine in newly diagnosed glioma. Study at large: The earlier regimen, radiotherapy, temozolomide, or both, was most often both. Study findings and constraints: Variations in leading peripheral T cell clonotypes appeared to have no connection with pseudoprogression. There were vaccine-induced immune responses in 90% to 95% of the patients.

The repertoire was sequenced with immunoSEQ multiplex PCR; TCRdb's copy has only in-frame clones and lacks some. Of 80,000 to 100,000 clones in the sample, just under 80% were seen once. Note on this clone: As yet, its antigen is unknown.

Time point defined: baseline, week 1 (first vaccination visit). Indicated treatment: pre-vaccination baseline after standard-of-care therapy. Donors had new WHO grade 3 or 4 IDH1-mutant, ATRX-lost astrocytomas. This receptor was identified in a man aged 40-49 years with glioma. Specimen: PBMCs, collected from a glioma patient treated with radiotherapy, temozolomide or both.

CDR3 in DNA: TGTGCCAGCCAAATTGCTCTAGCGGGGGGGTCCTACGAGCAGTACTTC. This gives the protein CASQIALAGGSYEQYF. The chain is built from TRBV6-6 and TRBJ2-5; 12 bases map to TRBD2. The assigned J gene may be wrong: the sequence end matches TRBJ2-7 better. The CDR3 covers 16 residues. Germline CDR1 is MNHNY and CDR2 is SVGAGI (reference sequence).